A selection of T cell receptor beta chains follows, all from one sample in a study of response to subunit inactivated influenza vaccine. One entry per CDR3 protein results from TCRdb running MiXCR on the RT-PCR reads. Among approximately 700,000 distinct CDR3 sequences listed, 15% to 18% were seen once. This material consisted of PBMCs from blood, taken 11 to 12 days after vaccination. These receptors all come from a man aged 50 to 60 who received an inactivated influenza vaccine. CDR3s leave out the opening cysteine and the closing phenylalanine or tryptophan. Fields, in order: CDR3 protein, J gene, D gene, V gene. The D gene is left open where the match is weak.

ASSVSGQGHSGANVLT TRBJ2-6 TRBD1 TRBV9
ASSQDRAVGELF TRBJ2-2 TRBD1 TRBV2
ASSLDGAQY TRBJ2-5 NA TRBV12-3/TRBV12-4
ASSFSRGYTGELF TRBJ2-2 NA TRBV7-2
ASSYPQGAATDTQY TRBJ2-3 TRBD1 TRBV2
ASSLGTNRRETQY TRBJ2-5 NA TRBV12-3/TRBV12-4
ASSQDRASGANVLT TRBJ2-6 NA TRBV4-3
SAPGLLDYNEQF TRBJ2-1 TRBD2 TRBV20-1
ASQRAEGAASYEQY TRBJ2-7 NA TRBV7-8
ASSYSAGPSWEQY TRBJ2-7 NA TRBV6-5
ASSVEGEQF TRBJ2-1 NA TRBV9
ASSYASNYEQY TRBJ2-7 NA TRBV11-1
ASSQAWGYEQY TRBJ2-7 NA TRBV4-3
SAATSGSIYEQF TRBJ2-1 TRBD2 TRBV20-1
ASSSSRPVSAGSNTEAF TRBJ1-1 NA TRBV13
ASSWVHSYNEQF TRBJ2-1 NA TRBV7-9
ASSLRDYSYNEQF TRBJ2-1 TRBD2 TRBV12-3/TRBV12-4
ASSQPTGDYGYT TRBJ1-2 TRBD1 TRBV4-2
ASSRRGSAGGSEQY TRBJ2-7 TRBD2 TRBV28
ASRPGRYNEQF TRBJ2-1 NA TRBV7-6
ASSPRIAGSQETQY TRBJ2-5 TRBD2 TRBV7-8
SVDGGYTDTQY TRBJ2-3 NA TRBV29-1
STLWGIETQY TRBJ2-5 NA TRBV29-1
SASRGSHEQY TRBJ2-7 NA TRBV20-1
ASSLTGTEIREQY TRBJ2-7 NA TRBV5-1
ASSQEARNQETQY TRBJ2-5 NA TRBV4-2
ASSLWAGNEKLF TRBJ1-4 NA TRBV5-6
ASSSNRVVRASYNEQF TRBJ2-1 NA TRBV9
SVGAGAAGANVLT TRBJ2-6 TRBD2 TRBV29-1
ASSWGDWNNEQF TRBJ2-1 NA TRBV6-2/TRBV6-3
ASSLAVVGNEQF TRBJ2-1 NA TRBV7-9
ASSYPPGQGSQPQH TRBJ1-5 TRBD1 TRBV6-2/TRBV6-3
ASSPQAADEKLF TRBJ1-4 NA TRBV5-1
AWSARQGESPLH TRBJ1-6 TRBD1 TRBV30
ASSPRTSGAANTGELF TRBJ2-2 TRBD2 TRBV9
ASSPTNIPSTDTQY TRBJ2-3 NA TRBV5-6
SASYPGQGLGSPLH TRBJ1-6 TRBD1 TRBV20-1
ATSDPQGGGQPQH TRBJ1-5 TRBD1 TRBV24-1
ASSSASRPQLPYEQY TRBJ2-7 NA TRBV5-1
ATSDTWTSGRATPSTDTQY TRBJ2-3 TRBD2 TRBV24-1
SATLGGGRDYGYT TRBJ1-2 NA TRBV20-1
ASSLWEINTEAF TRBJ1-1 NA TRBV28
ASSSRARSYEQY TRBJ2-7 NA TRBV11-2
ASWNQNTGELF TRBJ2-2 NA TRBV2
AWSAGNYGYT TRBJ1-2 NA TRBV30
ASSFSFRANTGELF TRBJ2-2 NA TRBV5-5
ASRGTTGELF TRBJ2-2 NA TRBV2
ASSPLTGLNTEAF TRBJ1-1 NA TRBV6-1
ASSQRPGLAVYNEQF TRBJ2-1 TRBD2 TRBV14
ATSGAAESTDTQY TRBJ2-3 NA TRBV24-1
ASSPGTGPSEQY TRBJ2-7 TRBD1 TRBV12-3/TRBV12-4
SVIPGQGDYGYT TRBJ1-2 TRBD1 TRBV29-1
ASSPSTGVNEKLF TRBJ1-4 TRBD1 TRBV7-6
ASSFGTGAFYT TRBJ1-2 TRBD1 TRBV12-3/TRBV12-4
ASRLAGVSADTQY TRBJ2-3 TRBD2 TRBV5-1
ASSRRDREAF TRBJ1-1 TRBD1 TRBV7-2
SVAVGHSLYNEQF TRBJ2-1 NA TRBV29-1
ASSLGPIGYEQY TRBJ2-7 NA TRBV5-1
ASSPQGQGANTEAF TRBJ1-1 TRBD1 TRBV28